These T cell receptor beta chains were read from a single sample in a study of OX40 agonist ivuxolimab in advanced cancers. Clones were sequenced by immunoSEQ multiplex PCR, and TCRdb holds only the in-frame ones, with some missing. Of some 130,000 clones listed, 90% to 95% are singletons. The input for sequencing was CD4+ or CD8+ T cells sorted from blood, taken in a trial of the OX40 agonist ivuxolimab. These receptors were obtained from an adult with an advanced solid tumor such as melanoma, head and neck, liver or kidney cancer. Both conserved end residues are part of each CDR3. Fields, in order: CDR3 protein, CDR3 DNA, D gene, clone size, J gene, V gene. The D gene is left open where the match is weak. Clone size is given for some rows only: seen once, a few or many times, or a class if the clone is expanded.

CDR3: CAGRQPSNYGYTF
DNA: TGTGCCGGCCGACAGCCCTCTAACTATGGCTACACCTTC
D: -
size: -
J: TRBJ1-2
V: TRBV7-2

CDR3: CASSYSGNTIYF
DNA: TGTGCCAGCAGCTACTCTGGAAACACCATATATTTT
D: -
size: -
J: TRBJ1-3
V: TRBV5-6

CDR3: CASSTVSYNQPQHF
DNA: TGTGCCAGTAGCACGGTCAGCTACAATCAGCCCCAGCATTTT
D: -
size: -
J: TRBJ1-5
V: TRBV19

CDR3: CAWSGKVLETQYF
DNA: TGTGCCTGGAGTGGGAAAGTTTTGGAGACCCAGTACTTC
D: -
size: -
J: TRBJ2-5
V: TRBV30

CDR3: CASSHRTSGRADEQFF
DNA: TGTGCCAGCAGCCACCGGACTAGCGGGAGGGCCGATGAGCAGTTCTTC
D: TRBD2
size: -
J: TRBJ2-1
V: TRBV7-2

CDR3: CASSIRTSVPNEQYF
DNA: TGTGCCAGTAGTATAAGGACTAGCGTGCCCAACGAGCAGTACTTC
D: TRBD2
size: -
J: TRBJ2-7
V: TRBV19

CDR3: CASSLRVETQYF
DNA: TGTGCCAGCAGTTTAAGGGTCGAGACCCAGTACTTC
D: -
size: -
J: TRBJ2-5
V: TRBV6-4

CDR3: CASRPTRGLAEAFF
DNA: TGTGCCAGCAGACCCACCAGGGGGCTGGCTGAAGCTTTCTTT
D: TRBD1
size: -
J: TRBJ1-1
V: TRBV5-8

CDR3: CASSYRQLNEKLFF
DNA: TGTGCCAGCAGTTACCGACAGTTAAATGAAAAACTGTTTTTT
D: -
size: -
J: TRBJ1-4
V: TRBV6-5

CDR3: CASSVGWQGTEAFF
DNA: TGTGCCAGCAGTGTGGGGTGGCAGGGGACTGAAGCTTTCTTT
D: -
size: -
J: TRBJ1-1
V: TRBV2

CDR3: CASSSASYGTGELFF
DNA: TGCGCCAGCAGCTCGGCTAGTTATGGCACCGGGGAGCTGTTTTTT
D: -
size: -
J: TRBJ2-2
V: TRBV5-1

CDR3: CASSPLIGSSGEQYF
DNA: TGTGCCAGCAGCCCCCTGATTGGCAGCTCGGGAGAGCAGTACTTC
D: -
size: -
J: TRBJ2-7
V: TRBV5-6

CDR3: CASSRDRVYGYTF
DNA: TGTGCCAGCAGCCGGGACAGGGTTTATGGCTACACCTTC
D: TRBD1
size: -
J: TRBJ1-2
V: TRBV14

CDR3: CATRVMLRDGELFF
DNA: TGTGCCACCAGAGTTATGTTACGTGACGGGGAGCTGTTTTTT
D: -
size: -
J: TRBJ2-2
V: TRBV19

CDR3: CASSESTGQGTYEQYF
DNA: TGCGCCAGCAGTGAGTCGACGGGACAGGGGACCTACGAGCAGTACTTC
D: TRBD1
size: -
J: TRBJ2-7
V: TRBV10-1

CDR3: CASSQVLAGEYEQYF
DNA: TGCGCCAGCAGCCAAGTCCTAGCGGGAGAGTACGAGCAGTACTTC
D: TRBD2
size: -
J: TRBJ2-7
V: TRBV4-3

CDR3: CASSRDSTYEQYF
DNA: TGTGCCAGCAGTCGGGACAGTACCTACGAGCAGTACTTC
D: TRBD1
size: -
J: TRBJ2-7
V: TRBV6-5

CDR3: CSVEDQGTANTEAFF
DNA: TGCAGCGTTGAAGATCAGGGGACAGCAAACACTGAAGCTTTCTTT
D: TRBD1
size: -
J: TRBJ1-1
V: TRBV29-1

CDR3: CASSAEYGNTIYF
DNA: TGTGCCAGCAGTGCCGAGTATGGAAACACCATATATTTT
D: -
size: -
J: TRBJ1-3
V: TRBV6-5

CDR3: CASSLGQGGYGYTF
DNA: TGTGCCAGCAGCTTAGGACAGGGAGGATATGGCTACACCTTC
D: TRBD1
size: once
J: TRBJ1-2
V: TRBV11-2

CDR3: CASSLVSEAFF
DNA: TGTGCCAGCAGCTTAGTCAGTGAAGCTTTCTTT
D: -
size: -
J: TRBJ1-1
V: TRBV7-6

CDR3: CASSEMNTEAFF
DNA: TGTGCCAGCAGTGAGATGAACACTGAAGCTTTCTTT
D: -
size: -
J: TRBJ1-1
V: TRBV2

CDR3: CASSGGAFSNQPQHF
DNA: TGTGCCAGCAGCGGGGGAGCATTTAGCAATCAGCCCCAGCATTTT
D: -
size: -
J: TRBJ1-5
V: TRBV5-6

CDR3: CASSWQSSSSYNEQFF
DNA: TGTGCCAGCAGTTGGCAGTCGAGCAGCTCCTACAATGAGCAGTTCTTC
D: -
size: -
J: TRBJ2-1
V: TRBV28

CDR3: CASTPGGPETQYF
DNA: TGTGCCAGTACGCCGGGGGGCCCGGAGACCCAGTACTTC
D: -
size: -
J: TRBJ2-5
V: TRBV28

CDR3: CASSQATITSGGATQGTDTQYF
DNA: TGCGCCAGCAGCCAAGCCACCATAACTAGCGGGGGGGCCACTCAGGGCACAGATACGCAGTATTTT
D: TRBD2
size: -
J: TRBJ2-3
V: TRBV4-3

CDR3: CASSPGLQGNYGYTF
DNA: TGTGCCAGCTCACCGGGACTACAGGGGAACTATGGCTACACCTTC
D: TRBD1
size: -
J: TRBJ1-2
V: TRBV18

CDR3: CASSFKFGTDNSPLHF
DNA: TGTGCCAGCAGTTTTAAATTCGGGACAGATAATTCACCCCTCCACTTT
D: TRBD1
size: -
J: TRBJ1-6
V: TRBV28